The next 27 T cell receptor beta chains were all read from a single sample in a study of molecular identifiers for immune sequencing clone quantification. TCRdb fed the PCR reads into MiXCR, producing one record per CDR3 protein. The sample lists 62,000 or so distinct CDR3 sequences, 15% to 20% occurring once. Material: naive CD8+ T cells from blood, with Jurkat cell RNA spiked in. Subset meaning: FACS-sorted CD8+CD4-CCR7+CD45RA+ naive T cells. These receptors were collected from a human donor in good health. Some libraries in this study had Jurkat cell RNA spiked in.

This clonotype appeared many times. The DNA for the CDR3 is TGTGCCATCAGTGAGTCTAGGAGCGGGTCCTACAATGAGCAGTTCTTC. Amino acid sequence: CAISESRSGSYNEQFF. This chain links TRBV10-3 with TRBJ2-1; TRBD2 might be the D (6 bases). CDR1 ENHRY and CDR2 SYGVKD come from the germline V gene. The CDR3 contains 16 residues. Trimming stripped 0 bases from V and 1 base from J, with 10 bases between.

The CDR3 protein is CSARPWGTDSREQYF. DNA of the CDR3: TGCAGTGCTAGACCATGGGGGACGGACTCTCGTGAGCAGTACTTC. This chain connects TRBV20-1 to TRBJ2-7; perhaps D is TRBD1 or TRBD2 (5 bases each). CDR1 is DFQATT, CDR2 SNEGSKA, per germline (reference sequence). This CDR3 is built from 15 residues. V dropped 2 bases and J dropped 7 bases, with 21 bases sitting between them.

The rearrangement joins TRBV7-9 to TRBJ2-1; D ambiguous. The CDR3 is made up of 13 amino acids. V lost 5 bases and J lost 7, with 12 bases in between. CDR1 is SEHNR and CDR2 is FQNEAQ in the germline V gene (reference sequence). CDR3 loop: CASSATQYNEQFF. CDR3 in DNA: TGTGCCAGCAGCGCAACCCAGTATAATGAGCAGTTCTTC.

There are a few counts of this clonotype. The chain carries TRBV20-1 and TRBJ1-5; tentative D call: TRBD1 (5 bases). CDR1 is DFQATT and CDR2 is SNEGSKA in the germline V gene (reference sequence). V lost 1 base and J lost 6, with 13 bases in between. The CDR3 length is 14 residues. DNA for the CDR3: TGCAGTGCTAGAGTGGGGAGGGGAGGTCAGCCCCAGCATTTT. Protein sequence: CSARVGRGGQPQHF.

This chain links TRBV4-1 with TRBJ1-6, with 8 bases fitting TRBD1. Trimming took 0 bases from V and 9 from J; bases not matched to a gene: 7. This CDR3 is built from 16 residues. Germline values: CDR1 MGHRA, CDR2 YSYEKL. In nucleotides, the CDR3 is TGCGCCAGCAGCCAAGAATCGGCAGGGGGCGGTTCACCCCTCCACTTT. It is translated as CASSQESAGGGSPLHF.

This clonotype was detected many times. The rearrangement uses TRBV29-1 and TRBJ1-2, with D tentatively TRBD1 (6 bases). The CDR3 length is 13 residues. V dropped 5 bases and J dropped 2 bases, with 12 bases sitting between them. Germline values: CDR1 SQVTM, CDR2 ANQGSEA. CDR3 sequence: CSVSGGANYGYTF. In DNA form, the CDR3 reads TGCAGCGTTTCGGGGGGCGCGAACTATGGCTACACCTTC.

This clonotype was counted ten times or more. The genes are TRBV6-2 or TRBV6-3 and TRBJ2-7; D unclear. Germline-derived CDR1 and CDR2 are MNHEY and SVGEGT. There are 12 residues in the CDR3. The V gene lost 2 bases and the J gene lost 6 bases, with 8 bases spanning the gap. The DNA of the CDR3 is TGTGCCAGCAGTTACGGTGTCGCCGAGCAGTACTTC. Translated: CASSYGVAEQYF.

On this clonotype: A much bigger clone sits one base away, suggesting this may be a read error. The chain couples TRBV28 to TRBJ2-7; no clear D gene. The length of the CDR3 is 15 residues. Germline V gene lookup returns CDR1 MDHEN and CDR2 SYDVKM. This chain's CDR3 is CASSHRLGFAHEQHF. The DNA of the CDR3 is TGTGCCAGCAGTCACAGACTGGGATTCGCCCACGAGCAGCACTTC.

Details on this clonotype: A read error may produce the germline difference seen at one junction end. The V call is TRBV7-7, the J call TRBJ2-1, with a weak D call TRBD1 (7 bases). This CDR3 has 16 residues. Germline values: CDR1 SSHAT, CDR2 FNYEAQ (reference sequence). CDR3 bases: TGTGCTAGCAGCTTAGGGACAGTGGGGGGTTACAATGAGCAGTTCTTC. This codes for CASSLGTVGGYNEQFF.

This clonotype has more than one count but fewer than ten. CDR3 DNA sequence: TGCAGTGCTACGGGGCAAGCCCAAGACACGTACAATGAGCAGTTCTTC. Protein: CSATGQAQDTYNEQFF. The V call is TRBV20-1, the J call TRBJ2-1; either TRBD1 or TRBD2 may fit D (5 bases each). The CDR3 is made up of 16 amino acids. Trimming stripped 4 bases from V and 4 bases from J, with 20 bases between. Germline CDR1 is DFQATT and CDR2 is SNEGSKA (reference sequence).

The V gene is TRBV4-1, the J gene TRBJ1-2; TRBD1 agrees at 7 bases. Losses at the gene ends were 3 bases for V and 8 bases for J; bases not matched to a gene: 12. This CDR3 has 15 residues. Per the germline V gene, CDR1 is MGHRA and CDR2 is YSYEKL. CDR3 DNA: TGCGCCAGCAGCCATGCTCACGAGGGGGCGCGGGGCTACACCTTC. The encoded protein is CASSHAHEGARGYTF.

By its share, this clonotype is medium-sized. The V call is TRBV7-2, the J call TRBJ2-7, with 8 positions matching TRBD2. The J segment lost 1 base and the V segment lost 2 bases, leaving 13 bases of the junction unmatched. The length of the CDR3 is 18 residues. The germline V gene encodes CDR1 SGHTA and CDR2 FQGNSA. CDR3 residues: CASSLIGLAGLGSYEQYF. Written as DNA, the CDR3 is TGTGCCAGCAGCTTAATCGGTCTAGCGGGCCTGGGGTCCTACGAGCAGTACTTC.

The chain is built from TRBV25-1 and TRBJ2-7; 7 bases line up with TRBD1. Germline-derived CDR1 and CDR2 are MGHDK and SYGVNS. The CDR3 covers 12 residues. Losses at the gene ends were 11 bases for V and 2 bases for J; bases not matched to a gene: 6. The CDR3 DNA follows: TGTGCCGGCTCCGGACAGGCCTACGAGCAGTACTTC. This codes for CAGSGQAYEQYF.

This clonotype was detected many times. The V call is TRBV7-6, the J call TRBJ2-3, with TRBD1 as a possible D gene (6 bases). V shed 4 bases and J shed 4 bases, with 24 bases lying between them. The germline V gene has CDR1 SGHVS and CDR2 FNYEAQ. The CDR3 length is 18 residues. The CDR3 protein is CASSSTLPGPAGADTQYF. The CDR3 coding sequence is TGTGCCAGCAGCTCGACCCTACCGGGGCCAGCAGGGGCAGATACGCAGTATTTT.

This clonotype was seen a few times. For the CDR3, the DNA is TGTGCCATCAGTGTCGGGGTGGTCGCTGAAGCTTTCTTT. Protein sequence: CAISVGVVAEAFF. The V call is TRBV10-3, the J call TRBJ1-1; no reliable D call. V shed 4 bases and J shed 6 bases, with 12 bases lying between them. Germline CDR1 reads ENHRY; CDR2 reads SYGVKD. The CDR3 is 13 residues long.

The chain is built from TRBV28 and TRBJ2-2; the D gene is possibly TRBD1 (6 bases). Germline lookup yields CDR1 MDHEN and CDR2 SYDVKM. The CDR3 runs 17 residues. Trimming removed 4 bases from V and 4 bases from J, with 19 bases in between. CDR3 protein: CASSSLGAGAFTGELFF. The CDR3 coding sequence is TGTGCCAGCAGTTCCCTCGGGGCAGGGGCGTTCACCGGGGAGCTGTTTTTT.

This clonotype was observed a single time. The chain uses TRBV6-1 and TRBJ2-4, with 7 bases matching TRBD1. In germline, CDR1 is MNHNS, CDR2 SASEGT. The CDR3 is 16 residues long. Trimming at V came to 0 bases and at J to 9 bases, leaving 11 bases not matched to a gene. CDR3 DNA: TGTGCCAGCAGTGAAGCATATGGGACAGCCGAAAGCATTCAGTACTTC. Its protein product is CASSEAYGTAESIQYF.

The CDR3 here is CASSPGGLEQYF. As DNA, the CDR3 is TGTGCCAGCAGCCCCGGGGGGCTCGAGCAGTACTTC. The V call is TRBV11-2, the J call TRBJ2-7; D might be TRBD2 (7 bases). The CDR3 runs to 12 residues. V lost 5 bases, J lost 6 bases, and 11 bases lay in between. Germline values: CDR1 SGHAT, CDR2 FQNNGV. The full variable domain, completed using reference TRBV11-2 and TRBJ2-7, is EAGVAQSPRYKIIEKRQSVAFWCNPISGHATLYWYQQILGQGPKLLIQFQNNGVVDDSQLPKDRFSAERLKGVDSTLKIQPAKLEDSAVYLCASSPGGLEQYFGPGTRLTVT.

The chain combines TRBV28 with TRBJ2-7; maybe TRBD2 (5 bases). Germline assignment: CDR1 MDHEN and CDR2 SYDVKM. This CDR3 is built from 14 residues. Trimming pared 0 bases from V and 3 bases from J, leaving 9 bases between. CDR3 nucleotide sequence: TGTGCCAGCAGTTTATGGACGGGAAACTACGAGCAGTACTTC. Its protein is CASSLWTGNYEQYF.

Details on this clonotype: A much larger clone lies one base from this, so it may be a read error. The chain carries TRBV24-1 and TRBJ2-5; D gene uncertain. V lost 2 bases and J 2 bases, leaving 5 bases between the germline ends. This CDR3 spans 13 amino acids. Germline V lookup: CDR1 KGHDR, CDR2 SFDVKD. The CDR3 region has the DNA TGTGCCACCAGTGATTCGAGGCAAGAGACCCAGTACTTC. This codes for CATSDSRQETQYF.

This clonotype was detected many times. This rearrangement joins TRBV7-8 to TRBJ2-7; 8 nucleotides match TRBD2. CDR3 size: 14 residues. Losses at the gene ends were 5 bases for V and 6 bases for J; bases not matched to a gene: 9. Germline lookup yields CDR1 SGHVS and CDR2 FQNEAQ. The CDR3 bases are TGTGCCAGCAGCACCGCTCAAGGGACTAGCGAGCAGTACTTC. Translation gives CASSTAQGTSEQYF.

In this sample, this clonotype turned up many times. This sequence joins TRBV4-1 and TRBJ2-7; D is perhaps TRBD1 (5 bases). Germline V gene sequence: CDR1 MGHRA, CDR2 YSYEKL. The V end was cut by 6 bases, the J end by 3 bases, with 18 bases between. This CDR3 region has 15 residues. The CDR3 region is CASRFSSQGDYEQYF. CDR3 DNA: TGCGCCAGCAGATTCAGCAGCCAAGGGGACTACGAGCAGTACTTC.

The CDR3, as DNA: TGTGCCAGCAGCGCACTTCTAGTGACCGGGGAGCTGTTTTTT. Its protein is CASSALLVTGELFF. This sequence joins TRBV9 and TRBJ2-2; no reliable D call. CDR1 and CDR2 (germline): SGDLS, YYNGEE. Trimming removed 3 bases from V and 5 bases from J, with 11 bases in between. The CDR3 sequence is 14 residues long.

This clonotype was detected many times. The chain uses TRBV2 and TRBJ1-5; D is unclear. Germline-derived CDR1 and CDR2 are SNHLY and FYNNEI. The length of the CDR3 is 13 residues. V was pared by 2 bases and J by 3 bases, with 5 bases between. The chain's CDR3 is CASSEWHNQPQHF. CDR3 DNA sequence: TGTGCCAGCAGTGAATGGCACAATCAGCCCCAGCATTTT.

The CDR3 nucleotides are TGTGCCAGCAGTACAGGGGGCGGTATTCGTGACTACACCTTC. This sequence encodes CASSTGGGIRDYTF. The chain employs TRBV27 and TRBJ1-2; 9 bases align to TRBD1. The germline V gene encodes CDR1 MNHEY and CDR2 SMNVEV (reference sequence). This CDR3 spans 14 amino acids. V shed 5 bases, J shed 10 bases, and the junction held 11 bases outside the gene matches.

This clonotype was seen at least ten times. The chain joins TRBV7-9 to TRBJ2-3, with D maybe TRBD1 (7 bases). The CDR3 extends over 16 amino acids. Trimming removed 0 bases at V and 4 bases at J, with 14 bases between. Germline CDR1 and CDR2: SEHNR and FQNEAQ (reference sequence). The CDR3 DNA is TGTGCCAGCAGCTTAGCGGGAGGACAGGAGTCAGATACGCAGTATTTT. Its protein product is CASSLAGGQESDTQYF. The complete variable domain, with remaining parts taken from reference TRBV7-9 and TRBJ2-3, reads DTGVSQNPRHKITKRGQNVTFRCDPISEHNRLYWYRQTLGQGPEFLTYFQNEAQLEKSRLLSDRFSAERPKGSFSTLEIQRTEQGDSAMYLCASSLAGGQESDTQYFGPGTRLTVL.

The chain combines TRBV12-3 or TRBV12-4 with TRBJ1-1; 9 bases agree with TRBD1. This CDR3 comprises 15 residues. J was trimmed by 2 bases and V by 5 bases; bases with no gene match: 6. The CDR3 DNA sequence: TGTGCCAGCAGTGGTGGGGACAGGGTAAACACTGAAGCTTTCTTT. Translated: CASSGGDRVNTEAFF.